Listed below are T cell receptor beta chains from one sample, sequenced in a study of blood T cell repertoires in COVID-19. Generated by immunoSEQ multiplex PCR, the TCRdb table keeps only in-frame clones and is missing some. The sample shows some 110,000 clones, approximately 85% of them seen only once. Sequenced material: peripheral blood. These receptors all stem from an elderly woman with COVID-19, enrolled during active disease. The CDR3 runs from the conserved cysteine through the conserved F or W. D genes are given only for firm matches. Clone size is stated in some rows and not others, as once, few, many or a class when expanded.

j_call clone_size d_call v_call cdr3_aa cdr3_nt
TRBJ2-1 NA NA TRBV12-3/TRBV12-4 CASTQNYNEQFF TGTGCCAGCACCCAAAACTACAATGAGCAGTTCTTC
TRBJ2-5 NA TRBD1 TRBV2 CATCRARGETQYF TGTGCCACCTGCAGGGCCAGGGGGGAGACCCAGTACTTC
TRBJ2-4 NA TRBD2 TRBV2 CASAGENIQYF TGTGCCAGTGCGGGAGAAAACATTCAGTACTTC
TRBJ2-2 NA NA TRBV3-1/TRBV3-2 CASSLLTGELFF TGTGCCAGCAGCCTCCTCACCGGGGAGCTGTTTTTT
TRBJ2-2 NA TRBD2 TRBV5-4 CASSLSGGGELFF TGTGCCAGCAGCTTATCGGGGGGCGGGGAGCTGTTTTTT
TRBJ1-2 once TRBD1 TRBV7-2 CASSPDRDGNYGYTF TGTGCCAGCAGCCCGGACAGGGACGGAAACTATGGCTACACCTTC
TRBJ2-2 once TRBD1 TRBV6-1 CASSEPGGTNTGELFF TGTGCCAGCAGTGAACCAGGGGGAACGAACACCGGGGAGCTGTTTTTT
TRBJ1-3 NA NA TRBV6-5 CASSWTTVSGNTIYF TGTGCCAGCAGTTGGACGACAGTCTCTGGAAACACCATATATTTT
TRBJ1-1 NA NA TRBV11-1 CASSSRVTEAFF TGTGCCAGCAGCTCCAGGGTTACTGAAGCTTTCTTT
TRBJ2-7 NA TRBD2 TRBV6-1 CASSERKREVGEQYF TGTGCCAGCAGTGAACGTAAGCGGGAGGTTGGTGAGCAGTACTTC
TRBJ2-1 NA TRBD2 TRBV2 CASSSGRAGEQFF TGTGCCAGCAGTAGCGGGAGGGCCGGTGAGCAGTTCTTC
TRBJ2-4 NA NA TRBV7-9 CASSFQGGAKNIQYF TGTGCCAGCAGCTTTCAGGGGGGCGCCAAAAACATTCAGTACTTC
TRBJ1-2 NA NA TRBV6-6 CASSPGNYGYTF TGTGCCAGCAGTCCAGGGAACTATGGCTACACCTTC
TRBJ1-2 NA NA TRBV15 CATSRVGEDYGYTF TGTGCCACCAGCAGAGTCGGGGAGGACTATGGCTACACCTTC
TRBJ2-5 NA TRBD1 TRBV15 CATSRDRQETQYF TGTGCCACCAGCCGGGACAGGCAAGAGACCCAGTACTTC
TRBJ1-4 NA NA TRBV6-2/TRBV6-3 CASSPIPGVREEKLFF TGTGCCAGCAGTCCAATCCCAGGGGTTCGGGAAGAAAAACTGTTTTTT
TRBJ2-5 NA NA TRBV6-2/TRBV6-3 CASSYGGIHQETQYF TGTGCCAGCAGTTACGGAGGAATACACCAAGAGACCCAGTACTTC
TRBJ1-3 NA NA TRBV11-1 CASSPRDRGNTIYF TGTGCCAGCAGCCCGCGGGACCGTGGAAACACCATATATTTT
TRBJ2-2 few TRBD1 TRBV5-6 CASSRRTGYTGELFF TGTGCCAGCAGCCGGCGGACAGGGTACACCGGGGAGCTGTTTTTT
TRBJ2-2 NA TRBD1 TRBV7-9 CASPPGQGSNTGELFF TGTGCCAGCCCACCGGGACAGGGGTCGAACACCGGGGAGCTGTTTTTT
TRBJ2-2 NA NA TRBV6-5 CASSYWDKARELFF TGTGCCAGCAGTTACTGGGACAAGGCGAGGGAGCTGTTTTTT
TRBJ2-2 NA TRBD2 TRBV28 CASSYTGTSGRNRYTGELFF TGTGCCAGCAGTTATACGGGGACTAGCGGGAGGAACCGGTACACCGGGGAGCTGTTTTTT
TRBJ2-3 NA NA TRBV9 CASSVGHRDTQYF TGTGCCAGCAGCGTAGGACATAGGGATACGCAGTATTTT
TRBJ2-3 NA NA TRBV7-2 CASSSRESSTDTQYF TGTGCCAGCAGCTCCCGAGAATCTAGCACAGATACGCAGTATTTT
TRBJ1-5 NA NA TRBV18 CASSRSNSNQPQHF TGTGCCAGCTCACGATCTAATAGCAATCAGCCCCAGCATTTT
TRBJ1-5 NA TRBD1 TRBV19 CATTQGARQPQHF TGTGCCACAACCCAGGGGGCGCGACAGCCCCAGCATTTT
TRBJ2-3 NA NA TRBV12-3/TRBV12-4 CASRQTDTQYF TGTGCCAGCAGGCAGACAGATACGCAGTATTTT
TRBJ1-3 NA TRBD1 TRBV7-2 CASSPRTGSGNTIYF TGTGCCAGCAGCCCCCGGACAGGGTCCGGAAACACCATATATTTT
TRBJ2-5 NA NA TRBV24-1 CATSDVLDTRQETQYF TGTGCCACCAGTGATGTCCTGGACACCCGCCAAGAGACCCAGTACTTC
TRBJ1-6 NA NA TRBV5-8 CASSSGNRDSPLHF TGTGCCAGCAGCTCCGGGAACCGTGATTCACCCCTCCACTTT
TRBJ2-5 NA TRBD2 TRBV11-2 CASSARLAGETQYF TGTGCCAGCAGCGCGAGACTAGCGGGGGAGACCCAGTACTTC
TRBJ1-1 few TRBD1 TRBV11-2 CASSYSQGIYTEAFF TGTGCCAGCAGCTACTCACAGGGGATCTACACTGAAGCTTTCTTT